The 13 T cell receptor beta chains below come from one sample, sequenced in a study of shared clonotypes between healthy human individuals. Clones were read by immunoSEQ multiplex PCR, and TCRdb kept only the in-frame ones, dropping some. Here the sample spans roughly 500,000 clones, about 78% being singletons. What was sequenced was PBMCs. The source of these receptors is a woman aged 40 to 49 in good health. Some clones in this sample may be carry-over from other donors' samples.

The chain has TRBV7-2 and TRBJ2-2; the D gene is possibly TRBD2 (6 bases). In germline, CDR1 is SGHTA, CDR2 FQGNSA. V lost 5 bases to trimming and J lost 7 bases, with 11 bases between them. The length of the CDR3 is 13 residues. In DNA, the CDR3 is TGTGCCAGCAGCGCCCCGGGGGTCGGGGAGCTGTTTTTT. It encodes CASSAPGVGELFF.

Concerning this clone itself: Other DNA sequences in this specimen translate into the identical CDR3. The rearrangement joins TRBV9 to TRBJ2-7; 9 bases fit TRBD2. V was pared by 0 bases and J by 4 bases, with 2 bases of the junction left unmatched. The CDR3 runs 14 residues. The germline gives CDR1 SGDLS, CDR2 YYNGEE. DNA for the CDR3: TGTGCCAGCAGCGTAGGACTAGCGGCATACGAGCAGTACTTC. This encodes CASSVGLAAYEQYF.

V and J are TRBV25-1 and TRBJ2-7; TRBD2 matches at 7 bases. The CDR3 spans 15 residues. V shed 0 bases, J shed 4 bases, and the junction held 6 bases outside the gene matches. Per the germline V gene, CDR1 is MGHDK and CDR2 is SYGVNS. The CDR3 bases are TGTGCCAGCAGTGAATATAGTGGCGGGGGTTACGAGCAGTACTTC. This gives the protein CASSEYSGGGYEQYF.

The CDR3 loop reads CASRSKRTGANTGELFF. CDR3 bases: TGTGCCAGCAGATCCAAGAGGACAGGCGCTAACACCGGGGAGCTGTTTTTT. The chain uses TRBV11-2 and TRBJ2-2; the match to TRBD1 covers 7 bases. Germline V gives CDR1 SGHAT, CDR2 FQNNGV. This CDR3 contains 17 residues. The ends lost 6 bases at V and 2 bases at J; junction bases unmatched: 12.

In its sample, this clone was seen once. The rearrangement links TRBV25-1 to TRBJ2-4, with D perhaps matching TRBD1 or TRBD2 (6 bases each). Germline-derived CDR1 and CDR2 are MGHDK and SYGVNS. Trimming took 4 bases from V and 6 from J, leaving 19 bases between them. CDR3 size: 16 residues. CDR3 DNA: TGTGCCAGCAGTGCCGTCGGGGGCCCGAGGAGAAACATTCAGTACTTC. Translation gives CASSAVGGPRRNIQYF.

The CDR3 region has the DNA TGTGCCTGGACTCCTAAGGACTATGGCTACACCTTC. Its translation is CAWTPKDYGYTF. The chain combines TRBV30 with TRBJ1-2; D is unclear. Germline CDR1 reads GTSNPN; CDR2 reads SVGIG (reference sequence). The CDR3 consists of 12 residues. Deletions cut 4 bases from V and 3 bases from J, with 9 bases between.

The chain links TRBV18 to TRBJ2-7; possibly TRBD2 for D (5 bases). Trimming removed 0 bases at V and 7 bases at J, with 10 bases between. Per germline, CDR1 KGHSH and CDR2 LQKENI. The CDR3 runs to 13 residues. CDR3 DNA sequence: TGTGCCAGCTCACCACCCTCATCGGGGGAGCAGTACTTC. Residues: CASSPPSSGEQYF.

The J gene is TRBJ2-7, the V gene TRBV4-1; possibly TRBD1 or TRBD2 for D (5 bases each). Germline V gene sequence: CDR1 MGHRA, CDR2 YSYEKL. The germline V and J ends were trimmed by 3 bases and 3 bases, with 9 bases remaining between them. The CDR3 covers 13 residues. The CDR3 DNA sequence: TGCGCCAGCAGCCATGGGACCGACTACGAGCAGTACTTC. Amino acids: CASSHGTDYEQYF.

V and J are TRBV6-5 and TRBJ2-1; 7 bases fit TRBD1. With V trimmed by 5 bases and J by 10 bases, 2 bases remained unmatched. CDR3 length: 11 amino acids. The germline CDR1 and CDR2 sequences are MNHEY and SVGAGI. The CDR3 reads CASSRDSEQFF. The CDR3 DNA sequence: TGTGCCAGCAGTCGGGACAGCGAGCAGTTCTTC.

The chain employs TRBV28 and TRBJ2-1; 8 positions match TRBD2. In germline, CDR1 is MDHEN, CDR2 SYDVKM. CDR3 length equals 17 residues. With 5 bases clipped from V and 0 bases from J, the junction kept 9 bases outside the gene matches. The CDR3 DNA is TGTGCCAGCAGTGCCCCCTGGACTAGCAGCTCCTACAATGAGCAGTTCTTC. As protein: CASSAPWTSSSYNEQFF.

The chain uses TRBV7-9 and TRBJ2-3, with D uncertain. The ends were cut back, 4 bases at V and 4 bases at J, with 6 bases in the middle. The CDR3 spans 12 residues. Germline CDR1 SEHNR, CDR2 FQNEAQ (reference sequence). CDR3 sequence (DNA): TGTGCCAGCAGCTCAGAGGCAGATACGCAGTATTTT. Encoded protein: CASSSEADTQYF.

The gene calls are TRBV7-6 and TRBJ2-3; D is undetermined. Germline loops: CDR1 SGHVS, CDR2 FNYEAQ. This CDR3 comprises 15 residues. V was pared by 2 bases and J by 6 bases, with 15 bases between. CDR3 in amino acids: CASSLLSQSRDTQYF. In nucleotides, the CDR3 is TGTGCCAGCAGCTTACTCTCCCAAAGTAGGGATACGCAGTATTTT.

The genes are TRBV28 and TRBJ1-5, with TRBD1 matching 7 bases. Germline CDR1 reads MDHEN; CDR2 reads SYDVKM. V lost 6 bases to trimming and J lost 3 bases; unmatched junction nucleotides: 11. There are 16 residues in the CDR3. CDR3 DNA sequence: TGTGCCAGCAGCCGTGACAGGGCTTTGGCCAATCAGCCCCAGCATTTT. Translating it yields CASSRDRALANQPQHF. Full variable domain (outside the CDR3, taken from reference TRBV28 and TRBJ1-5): DVKVTQSSRYLVKRTGEKVFLECVQDMDHENMFWYRQDPGLGLRLIYFSYDVKMKEKGDIPEGYSVSREKKERFSLILESASTNQTSMYLCASSRDRALANQPQHFGDGTRLSIL.